Listed here is a single T cell receptor beta chain. This record belongs to a study of cytomegalovirus exposure and HLA in healthy donors. The PCR contained 60 Vbeta and 13 Jbeta primers. Some clones are missing from TCRdb's copy, which holds only in-frame ones; the method was immunoSEQ multiplex PCR. This sample has 150,000 to 200,000 clones, with around 74% found just once. Germline lookup yields CDR1 SNHLY and CDR2 FYNNEI. The length of the CDR3 is 13 residues. V lost 8 bases and J 6 bases, leaving 16 bases between the germline ends. The receptor's source is a female donor in good health and CMV-seronegative. Sequencing was done on a sample of PBMCs. This sequence joins TRBV2 and TRBJ1-1; a weak D match, TRBD1 (5 bases). The CDR3 DNA follows: TGTGCCAGCTTAAGGCGGGGGACGCCTGAAGCTTTCTTT. Translation: CASLRRGTPEAFF.